This T cell receptor (beta chain) was found in a study of blood T cells in healthy people across ages. Only a few counts were recorded for this clonotype. Alongside a J-beta primer mix, a sample-barcoded 5' primer served in a second PCR lasting about 7 to 12 cycles. TCRdb reanalysed the 5' RACE reads using MiXCR and keeps one entry per CDR3 protein. Among approximately 780,000 distinct CDR3 sequences listed, roughly 25% were seen once. The CDR3 runs to 14 residues. The V and J ends lost 5 bases and 4 bases, in that order; junction bases with no gene match: 7. The same specimen was also included in a second study, on T cells of mothers and their children. This second study notes: Study donors consisted of three healthy Caucasian mothers and their six children.

The sequence was collected from a boy under 18 in good health. The genes are TRBV12-3 or TRBV12-4 and TRBJ1-2; 7 nucleotides align to TRBD1. The sequencing sample was made of blood. The chain's CDR3 is CASSQDRSRYGYTF. The CDR3 bases are TGTGCCAGCAGTCAGGACAGGTCCCGCTATGGCTACACCTTC.